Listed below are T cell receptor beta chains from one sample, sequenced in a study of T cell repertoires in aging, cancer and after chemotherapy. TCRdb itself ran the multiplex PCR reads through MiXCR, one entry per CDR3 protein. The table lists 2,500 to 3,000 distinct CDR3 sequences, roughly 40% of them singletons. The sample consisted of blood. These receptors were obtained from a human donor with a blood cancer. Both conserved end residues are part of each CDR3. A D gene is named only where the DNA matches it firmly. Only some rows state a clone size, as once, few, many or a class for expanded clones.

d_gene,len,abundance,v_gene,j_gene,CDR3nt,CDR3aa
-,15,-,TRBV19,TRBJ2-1,TGTGCCAGTAGTATGGGCTCCAGCTCCTACAATGAGCAGTTCTTC,CASSMGSSSYNEQFF
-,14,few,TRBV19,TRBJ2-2,TGTGCCAGTAGTCACAAATCTTACACCGGGGAGCTGTTTTTT,CASSHKSYTGELFF
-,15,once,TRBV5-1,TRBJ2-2,TGCGCCAGCAGTTGGGGTGGCAGTGGGACCGGGGAGCTGTTTTTT,CASSWGGSGTGELFF
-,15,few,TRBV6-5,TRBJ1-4,TGTGCCAGCAGAGTAGACGGAACCCTCAATGAAAAACTGTTTTTT,CASRVDGTLNEKLFF
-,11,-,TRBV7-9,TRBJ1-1,TGTGCCGCTGAAGGGCGGACTGAAGCTTTCTTT,CAAEGRTEAFF
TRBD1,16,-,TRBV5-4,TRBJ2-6,TGTGCCAGCAGGACCTACAGGGGGCCAGGGGCCAACGTCCTGACTTTC,CASRTYRGPGANVLTF
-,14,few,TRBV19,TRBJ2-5,TGTGCCAGTAGTATAGTGGCGCGGGGAGAGACCCAGTACTTC,CASSIVARGETQYF
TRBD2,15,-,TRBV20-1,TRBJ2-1,TGCAGTGCTCCGGATAGACTAGCGTCTTACAATGAGCAGTTCTTC,CSAPDRLASYNEQFF
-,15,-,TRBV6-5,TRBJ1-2,TGTGCCAGCAGTACCTTCCCCGGGAGAGACTATGGCTACACCTTC,CASSTFPGRDYGYTF
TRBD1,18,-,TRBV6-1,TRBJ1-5,TGTGCCAGCAGTGGAAAAGGGACAGGCGATCCTTACAATCAGCCCCAGCATTTT,CASSGKGTGDPYNQPQHF
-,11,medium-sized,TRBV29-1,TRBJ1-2,TGCAGCGTTGAAAGGGACTATGGCTACACCTTC,CSVERDYGYTF
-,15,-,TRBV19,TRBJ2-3,TGTGCCAGTAGACAATCGCGGCGGAACACAGATACGCAGTATTTT,CASRQSRRNTDTQYF
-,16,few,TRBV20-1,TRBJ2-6,TGCAGTGCAGGGACCGCCCAACACTCTGGGGCCAACGTCCTGACTTTC,CSAGTAQHSGANVLTF
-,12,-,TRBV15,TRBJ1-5,TGTGCCACCAGCAGAGATAGGCAGCCCCAGCATTTT,CATSRDRQPQHF